This T cell receptor (beta chain) derives from a study of PD-1 blockade in classical Hodgkin lymphoma. Across the study: Patients had nivolumab dosed at 3 mg/kg, delivered intravenously every 2 weeks.

TCRdb's copy holds only in-frame clones and misses some; the assay was immunoSEQ multiplex PCR. The table lists tens of thousands of clones, 70% to 90% of them singletons, with over 7.5% in the top ten. Study-level points and caveats: Compared with baseline, CD4+ but not CD8+ TCR diversity had risen significantly by C4D1. Nivolumab initiation under 1 year post-ASCT meant exclusion.

The V gene's germline CDR1 is SNHLY and CDR2 FYNNEI. The CDR3 contains 17 residues. J lost 5 bases, V lost 6 bases, and 12 bases had no gene match. This clone appeared a few times. The antigen remains undetermined. Time point in this sample: cycle 4 day 1 (C4D1), after around six weeks of nivolumab. Following autologous stem cell transplantation, relapse occurred in every patient, and exposure to brentuximab vedotin varied. The J gene is TRBJ1-6, the V gene TRBV2, with 8 bases aligning to TRBD1. The material sequenced was peripheral blood mononuclear cells (PBMCs), taken before the fourth cycle of nivolumab. This sequence originates from a human donor with classical Hodgkin lymphoma. The CDR3 protein is CASSQTAGQANNSPLHF. CDR3 DNA sequence: TGTGCCAGCAGCCAAACGGCGGGACAGGCAAATAATTCACCCCTCCACTTT.